These 14 T cell receptor beta chains were sequenced from one sample in a study of T cell repertoires in cytomegalovirus infection. Their antigen targets remain unknown. TCRdb passed the reads through MiXCR, listing each CDR3 protein once. The data contain under 130,000 distinct CDR3 sequences, roughly 41% of them singletons. This specimen consisted of CD8+ T cells from cultured PBMCs, obtained from culture after CMV antigen stimulation. These receptors originate from a human donor in good health (CMV status not recorded). Some clones in this sample may be carry-over from other donors' samples.

There are many counts of this clonotype. This chain joins TRBV20-1 and TRBJ2-7; TRBD1 is a possible D gene (6 bases). Germline CDR1 is DFQATT and CDR2 is SNEGSKA (reference sequence). V lost 3 bases and J lost 2, with 17 bases in between. There are 15 residues in the CDR3. DNA for the CDR3: TGCAGTGCTAGTCCATTACAGGGCGATGCCTACGAGCAGTACTTC. This gives the protein CSASPLQGDAYEQYF.

The J gene is TRBJ1-4, the V gene TRBV7-9; 7 bases match TRBD1. Looked up from germline, CDR1 is SEHNR and CDR2 is FQNEAQ (reference sequence). The V and J ends lost 5 bases and 3 bases, in that order; junction bases with no gene match: 6. The CDR3 consists of 15 residues. CDR3 in DNA: TGTGCCAGCAGCCCAAAGACAGGGCCTAATGAAAAACTGTTTTTT. This codes for CASSPKTGPNEKLFF.

V is TRBV7-8 and J is TRBJ2-3, with 10 bases identical to TRBD2. The CDR3 covers 16 residues. Germline CDR1 is SGHVS and CDR2 is FQNEAQ. After removal of 6 bases from V and 4 bases from J, the junction contained 10 bases not matched to a gene. Here the CDR3 reads CASSHPGTSVPDTQYF. The CDR3 nucleotides read TGTGCCAGCAGTCACCCTGGGACTAGCGTCCCAGATACGCAGTATTTT.

This clonotype was seen only a few times. The gene calls are TRBV10-3 and TRBJ2-3, with D possibly called TRBD1 or TRBD2 (6 bases each). Germline-derived CDR1 and CDR2 are ENHRY and SYGVKD. This CDR3 spans 17 amino acids. V was pared by 2 bases and J by 1 base, with 16 bases between. CDR3 region: CAISEGGTISGTDTQYF. The DNA for the CDR3 is TGTGCCATCAGTGAGGGGGGGACAATCAGTGGCACAGATACGCAGTATTTT.

V is TRBV19 and J is TRBJ1-5; TRBD1 might be the D (6 bases). The CDR3 length is 13 residues. Trimming left V 0 bases short and J 6 bases short, with 6 bases between. The germline V gene has CDR1 LNHDA and CDR2 SQIVND (reference sequence). CDR3 sequence: CASSIEGGQPQHF. As DNA, the CDR3 is TGTGCCAGTAGTATAGAAGGGGGTCAGCCCCAGCATTTT.

This clonotype was detected a few times. This sequence joins TRBV2 and TRBJ2-7; no definite D call. This CDR3 spans 14 amino acids. CDR1 and CDR2 from the germline V gene are SNHLY and FYNNEI. Trimming left V 3 bases short and J 1 base short, with 10 bases between. Here the CDR3 reads CASSDSTVSYEQYF. The CDR3 region has the DNA TGTGCCAGCAGTGACAGCACAGTTTCCTACGAGCAGTACTTC. The whole variable domain, filled in from reference TRBV2 and TRBJ2-7, reads EPEVTQTPSHQVTQMGQEVILRCVPISNHLYFYWYRQILGQKVEFLVSFYNNEISEKSEIFDDQFSVERPDGSNFTLKIRSTKLEDSAMYFCASSDSTVSYEQYFGPGTRLTVT.

Comments on this clonotype: A much larger clone differs from this one at a single base, so this may be a read error. The chain couples TRBV7-6 to TRBJ2-7; TRBD1 agrees at 7 bases. The CDR3 spans 13 residues. Germline V gene lookup returns CDR1 SGHVS and CDR2 FNYEAQ. Trimming cost V 5 bases and J 5 bases; bases outside gene matches: 6. CDR3 DNA sequence: TGTGCCAGCAGCCCCCAGGGGGTCCACGAGCAGTACTTC. Residues: CASSPQGVHEQYF.

The chain carries TRBV7-8 and TRBJ2-5, with TRBD1 matching 9 bases. Germline-derived CDR1 and CDR2 are SGHVS and FQNEAQ. V trimming: 5 bases; J trimming: 1 base; junction bases outside the gene matches: 8. This CDR3 is 16 amino acids long. The CDR3 region is CASSTGTGSSQETQYF. CDR3 sequence (DNA): TGTGCCAGCAGCACCGGGACAGGGAGCTCCCAAGAGACCCAGTACTTC.

The sample holds a few counts of this clonotype. The chain joins TRBV7-9 to TRBJ1-1; tentatively, D is TRBD1 (5 bases). This CDR3 is 14 amino acids long. CDR1 and CDR2 from the germline V gene are SEHNR and FQNEAQ (reference sequence). The V and J ends lost 1 base and 5 bases respectively, with 11 bases between them. CDR3 sequence: CASSLEGFGTEAFF. The DNA of the CDR3 is TGTGCCAGCAGCTTAGAGGGGTTCGGGACTGAAGCTTTCTTT. Full variable domain (rest looked up from reference TRBV7-9 and TRBJ1-1): DTGVSQNPRHKITKRGQNVTFRCDPISEHNRLYWYRQTLGQGPEFLTYFQNEAQLEKSRLLSDRFSAERPKGSFSTLEIQRTEQGDSAMYLCASSLEGFGTEAFFGQGTRLTVV.

This chain links TRBV6-5 with TRBJ2-7; D is unclear. This CDR3 is built from 13 residues. CDR1 is MNHEY, CDR2 SVGAGI, per germline. Trimming took 2 bases from V and 5 from J, leaving 10 bases between them. CDR3 in amino acids: CASSYGPDNEQYF. CDR3 nucleotides: TGTGCCAGCAGTTACGGCCCGGATAACGAGCAGTACTTC.

Judged by abundance, this clonotype is medium-sized. The chain has TRBV7-3 and TRBJ2-5; D is undetermined. The germline gives CDR1 SGHTA, CDR2 FQGTGA. V gave up 5 bases and J gave up 2 bases, with 9 bases separating them. The CDR3 consists of 13 residues. This CDR3 reads CASSPTRQETQYF. The DNA for the CDR3 is TGTGCCAGCAGCCCCACCCGGCAAGAGACCCAGTACTTC.

This clonotype showed up many times. The chain uses TRBV6-6 and TRBJ1-2; D possibly corresponds to TRBD1 (6 bases). Trimming took off 7 bases at V and 7 bases at J, with 16 bases between the two ends. This CDR3 is 13 amino acids long. Per the germline V gene, CDR1 is MNHNY and CDR2 is SVGAGI (reference sequence). CDR3 region: CASTTGIGAGYTF. The CDR3 DNA reads TGTGCCAGCACCACAGGGATAGGGGCTGGCTACACCTTC.

The chain has TRBV4-1 and TRBJ1-2, with TRBD1 identical over 11 bases. Germline CDR1 is MGHRA and CDR2 is YSYEKL. J lost 7 bases, V lost 6 bases, and 10 bases had no gene match. The CDR3 sequence is 15 residues long. DNA of the CDR3: TGCGCCAGCAGTTTCGCCGGACAGGGGGCGTCTGGCTACACCTTC. Amino acids: CASSFAGQGASGYTF.

The V and J genes are TRBV20-1 and TRBJ2-1, with TRBD2 matching 9 bases. Germline values: CDR1 DFQATT, CDR2 SNEGSKA (reference sequence). The ends lost 7 bases at V and 5 bases at J; junction bases unmatched: 12. The CDR3 contains 15 residues. The CDR3 DNA follows: TGCAGTGTAAACCGGGCGGGGGGGCCACACAATGAGCAGTTCTTC. Amino acids: CSVNRAGGPHNEQFF.